Only a few counts were recorded for the clone carrying this T cell receptor (beta chain). As yet, its antigen is unknown. The CDR3 totals 13 residues. The V and J ends lost 0 bases and 7 bases respectively, with 8 bases between them. CDR1 MGHRA and CDR2 YSYEKL come from the germline V gene. The sample belongs to a study of blood T cells in healthy people across ages. Study outcomes and limitations: Conclusively comparing naive with antigen-experienced cells was impossible with unsorted PBMCs. The recorded TCR beta diversity per million T cells decreased in a roughly linear manner with age.

A second PCR, run for roughly 7 to 12 cycles, used a sample-barcoded 5' primer plus a J-beta primer mix. TCRdb itself ran the 5' RACE reads through MiXCR, one entry per CDR3 protein. The sample lists 1.5 million to 2 million distinct CDR3 sequences, approximately 50% seen once, with over 2% in the top ten. All donors came from Russia, were Caucasian and healthy, and spanned ages about 6 to 100. At least 5 micrograms of total RNA were extracted per sample. V usage is TRBV4-1 and J usage is TRBJ2-3; D is ambiguous. The specimen sequenced was blood. The sequence derives from a woman aged 40 to 49 in good health. The CDR3 region is CASSQDPRYTQYF. The CDR3 DNA sequence: TGCGCCAGCAGCCAAGACCCCAGGTATACGCAGTATTTT.